This passage covers 22 T cell receptor beta chains from one sample sequenced in a study of T cell repertoires in cytomegalovirus infection. TCRdb used MiXCR to reprocess the reads, holding one entry per CDR3 protein. This sample has 200,000 to 300,000 distinct CDR3 sequences, with around 15% found just once. The sample comprised PBMCs. The source of these receptors is a human donor in good health (CMV status not recorded). Some clones in this sample may be carry-over from other donors' samples.

This clonotype was seen ten or more times. The chain links TRBV6-2 or TRBV6-3 to TRBJ2-2, with D perhaps matching TRBD1 (6 bases). The germline gives CDR1 MNHEY, CDR2 SVGEGT. The CDR3 totals 16 residues. V lost 5 bases and J 1 base, leaving 14 bases between the germline ends. The CDR3 DNA is TGTGCCAGCAGTACGCGGACAGCATTGAACACCGGGGAGCTGTTTTTT. Amino acids: CASSTRTALNTGELFF.

The chain is built from TRBV29-1 and TRBJ1-1; TRBD1 agrees at 7 bases. After removal of 2 bases from V and 5 bases from J, the junction contained 8 bases not matched to a gene. CDR3 length: 14 residues. Germline CDR1 is SQVTM and CDR2 is ANQGSEA. The CDR3 bases are TGCAGCGTTGAAATAGGAGGGGGCGGAACTGAAGCTTTCTTT. It encodes CSVEIGGGGTEAFF.

The chain uses TRBV20-1 and TRBJ2-5, with a possible D match to TRBD2 (5 bases). Germline V CDR1 and CDR2: DFQATT, SNEGSKA (reference sequence). V was cut by 5 bases and J by 4 bases, with 11 bases left in between. This CDR3 spans 12 amino acids. The CDR3 DNA sequence: TGCAGTGCTTGGAGGACTGGAGAGACCCAGTACTTC. Translating gives CSAWRTGETQYF.

This clonotype occurred many times. V gene TRBV27 combines with J gene TRBJ2-3; TRBD2 agrees at 12 bases. Germline lookup yields CDR1 MNHEY and CDR2 SMNVEV (reference sequence). The CDR3 totals 15 residues. After removal of 6 bases from V and 2 bases from J, the junction contained 3 bases not matched to a gene. The CDR3 nucleotides are TGTGCCAGCAGACTAGCGGGAGGCCTCACAGATACGCAGTATTTT. This translates into CASRLAGGLTDTQYF.

The V gene is TRBV7-9, the J gene TRBJ1-4; 7 nucleotides line up with TRBD1. CDR1 is SEHNR and CDR2 is FQNEAQ in the germline V gene (reference sequence). This CDR3 contains 14 residues. Unmatched junction bases numbered 4, after V lost 4 bases and J lost 5 bases. The CDR3 protein is CASSSTGNNEKLFF. CDR3 DNA sequence: TGTGCCAGCAGCTCGACAGGGAACAATGAAAAACTGTTTTTT.

This clonotype was found many times. The rearrangement uses TRBV11-2 and TRBJ1-1; 7 nucleotides align to TRBD1. V dropped 5 bases and J dropped 1; count of bases not matched to a gene: 4. The germline V gene has CDR1 SGHAT and CDR2 FQNNGV. This CDR3 has 14 amino acids. The CDR3 is CASSRWTGNTEAFF. CDR3 bases: TGTGCCAGCAGCCGTTGGACAGGGAACACTGAAGCTTTCTTT.

A few counts support this clonotype. V gene TRBV2 combines with J gene TRBJ2-3; D is possibly TRBD1 (6 bases). CDR1 is SNHLY and CDR2 is FYNNEI in the germline V gene. V dropped 5 bases and J dropped 0 bases, with 15 bases sitting between them. The CDR3 is 16 residues long. DNA of the CDR3: TGTGCCAGCAGTCCGAGCCGGGACACTAGCACAGATACGCAGTATTTT. Its protein product is CASSPSRDTSTDTQYF. Together with reference TRBV2 and TRBJ2-3, the CDR3 gives the full variable domain: EPEVTQTPSHQVTQMGQEVILRCVPISNHLYFYWYRQILGQKVEFLVSFYNNEISEKSEIFDDQFSVERPDGSNFTLKIRSTKLEDSAMYFCASSPSRDTSTDTQYFGPGTRLTVL.

This clonotype was counted ten times or more. This chain joins TRBV7-6 and TRBJ2-5, with TRBD1 matching 9 bases. The V segment lost 3 bases and the J segment 6 bases; nucleotides outside the gene matches: 2. This CDR3 spans 13 amino acids. Germline lookup yields CDR1 SGHVS and CDR2 FNYEAQ. The DNA for the CDR3 is TGTGCCAGCAGCTTGGACAGGGGAAAGACCCAGTACTTC. This gives the protein CASSLDRGKTQYF.

In this sample, this clonotype turned up many times. This sequence joins TRBV12-3 or TRBV12-4 and TRBJ2-1; no definite D call. This CDR3 contains 8 residues. V was clipped by 6 bases and J by 14 bases, with 5 bases between them. The chain's CDR3 is CASSPKFF. Here the CDR3 DNA reads TGTGCCAGCAGCCCTAAGTTCTTC.

This clonotype appeared a few times. The DNA for the CDR3 is TGCAGTGCTAGAGCGGTACTCGCGGTCCAAGAGACCCAGTACTTC. This sequence encodes CSARAVLAVQETQYF. The rearrangement links TRBV20-1 to TRBJ2-5; D is undetermined. This CDR3 has 15 amino acids. V gave up 1 base and J gave up 1 base, with 13 bases separating them. CDR1 and CDR2 (germline): DFQATT, SNEGSKA (reference sequence).

This clonotype was seen ten or more times. This chain uses TRBV23-1 with TRBJ1-1; no clear D. TRBV23-1 belongs to the ORF category, with a function that is uncertain. Deletions cut 2 bases from V and 3 bases from J, with 10 bases between. The CDR3 loop spans 14 amino acids. CDR3 amino acids: CASSQIGGDTEAFF. The CDR3 DNA sequence: TGCGCCAGCAGTCAAATAGGTGGGGACACTGAAGCTTTCTTT.

In this sample, this clonotype turned up many times. This chain connects TRBV28 to TRBJ2-7; 7 bases agree with TRBD2. The CDR3 extends over 15 amino acids. Looked up from germline, CDR1 is MDHEN and CDR2 is SYDVKM. J was trimmed by 2 bases and V by 6 bases; bases with no gene match: 10. The CDR3 DNA is TGTGCCAGCAGCCTGTCGGTGCGGGGGACCTACGAGCAGTACTTC. Its translation is CASSLSVRGTYEQYF.

This clonotype was counted only a few times. Relative to the germline gene, one junction end is altered; a read error may explain this. The gene calls are TRBV7-6 and TRBJ2-7; a possible D gene is TRBD2 (6 bases). Looked up from germline, CDR1 is SGHVS and CDR2 is FNYEAQ. CDR3 length: 15 amino acids. The CDR3 DNA sequence: TGTGCCAGCAGCTCTAGGGTCCAGATGGAGGGGCAAACGGACTTC. It translates to CASSSRVQMEGQTDF.

This chain connects TRBV6-8 to TRBJ2-7; possibly TRBD2 for D (5 bases). Germline CDR1 MNHGY, CDR2 SAAAGT. The CDR3 is made up of 13 amino acids. Trimming shortened V by 7 bases and J by 3 bases, and 13 bases separated the two germline ends. This chain's CDR3 is CASKRGQSYEQYF. The CDR3 nucleotides are TGTGCCAGCAAAAGAGGGCAGAGCTACGAGCAGTACTTC.

The chain employs TRBV10-3 and TRBJ2-7, with D possibly being TRBD2 (6 bases). The CDR3 runs to 14 residues. Germline V gives CDR1 ENHRY, CDR2 SYGVKD. V was cut by 4 bases and J by 0 bases, with 10 bases left in between. CDR3 DNA sequence: TGTGCCATCAGTGGGGGAGGTTACTCCTACGAGCAGTACTTC. Amino acids: CAISGGGYSYEQYF.

This clonotype was detected many times. V and J are TRBV7-2 and TRBJ2-4; 7 bases are a match to TRBD1. V shed 1 base and J 8 bases; nucleotides not matched to a gene: 5. The CDR3 contains 14 residues. Germline V gene sequence: CDR1 SGHTA, CDR2 FQGNSA. CDR3 DNA: TGTGCCAGCAGCTTAGTGAGGGGGACAGACATTCAGTACTTC. Its translation: CASSLVRGTDIQYF.

This clonotype occurred many times. The DNA of the CDR3 is TGCAGTGCACGCAATTCGTACACAGCGTCCTACGAGCAGTACTTC. It codes for CSARNSYTASYEQYF. V is TRBV20-1 and J is TRBJ2-7; D ambiguous. Germline V CDR1 and CDR2: DFQATT, SNEGSKA (reference sequence). The CDR3 has 15 amino acids. Trimming pared 6 bases from V and 1 base from J, leaving 19 bases between.

This clonotype was counted many times. The CDR3 nucleotides are TGTGCCAGCAGCCGGACTACCCACACAGATACGCAGTATTTT. It translates to CASSRTTHTDTQYF. V and J are TRBV11-2 and TRBJ2-3, with D perhaps matching TRBD2 (6 bases). V dropped 5 bases and J dropped 2 bases, with 11 bases sitting between them. Germline V CDR1 and CDR2: SGHAT, FQNNGV. This CDR3 has 14 amino acids.

In this sample, this clonotype turned up many times. This chain joins TRBV7-9 and TRBJ1-1; tentative D call: TRBD1 (6 bases). Trimming left V 0 bases short and J 4 bases short, with 9 bases between. The germline V gene encodes CDR1 SEHNR and CDR2 FQNEAQ (reference sequence). This CDR3 contains 14 residues. In DNA, the CDR3 is TGTGCCAGCAGCTTAGCCCTACAGGGCACTGAAGCTTTCTTT. Translation gives CASSLALQGTEAFF.

The chain combines TRBV6-2 or TRBV6-3 with TRBJ2-1, with 7 bases fitting TRBD2. Germline V gene sequence: CDR1 MNHEY, CDR2 SVGEGT. The length of the CDR3 is 13 residues. With 5 bases clipped from V and 7 bases from J, the junction kept 5 bases outside the gene matches. CDR3 protein: CASSRGEGNEQFF. DNA of the CDR3: TGTGCCAGCAGTCGGGGGGAAGGGAATGAGCAGTTCTTC.

This clonotype has at least ten counts. The chain couples TRBV7-9 to TRBJ1-1; 8 bases line up with TRBD1. Germline assignment: CDR1 SEHNR and CDR2 FQNEAQ (reference sequence). J lost 1 base, V lost 6 bases, and 10 bases had no gene match. CDR3 length equals 16 residues. The CDR3, as DNA: TGTGCCAGCAGGGCCTGGACAGGGTACACGAACACTGAAGCTTTCTTT. It is translated as CASRAWTGYTNTEAFF. Drawing the rest from reference TRBV7-9 and TRBJ1-1, the complete variable domain is DTGVSQNPRHKITKRGQNVTFRCDPISEHNRLYWYRQTLGQGPEFLTYFQNEAQLEKSRLLSDRFSAERPKGSFSTLEIQRTEQGDSAMYLCASRAWTGYTNTEAFFGQGTRLTVV.

This clonotype was observed many times. The chain has TRBV7-2 and TRBJ1-1; TRBD1 matches 8 bases. The CDR3 runs to 15 residues. From germline, CDR1 is SGHTA and CDR2 FQGNSA. V lost 3 bases and J lost 1; bases outside the gene matches: 4. CDR3 bases: TGTGCCAGCAGCTTCAGGGGGCAAGAGAACACTGAAGCTTTCTTT. Protein product: CASSFRGQENTEAFF.